This T cell receptor (beta chain) was captured by sequencing in a study of blood T cell repertoires in COVID-19. Study-level information: Acute and convalescent COVID-19 samples came from the United States, Italy and Spain. Sources were T cells, B-cell-depleted T cells, or PBMCs; the material itself was cDNA or gDNA.

As processed by the authors: It was from reference gene primer amplification that nucleated cell counts were estimated. Clones were read by immunoSEQ multiplex PCR, and TCRdb kept only the in-frame ones, dropping some. V and J calls and clone size are copied from that table; D and trimming were computed from the DNA. The table shows around 200,000 clones, with around 80% occurring only once. The receptor comes from a woman aged 70-85 years with COVID-19, enrolled during active disease. The sequenced sample consisted of peripheral blood.

CDR3 nucleotides: TGTGCCAGCAGTTACGTGGAGGGGAACACTGAAGCTTTCTTT. It yields the protein CASSYVEGNTEAFF. The genes are TRBV6-5 and TRBJ1-1; D gene uncertain. Germline V gene data show CDR1 as MNHEY and CDR2 as SVGAGI. This CDR3 is built from 14 residues. V lost 2 bases to trimming and J lost 1 base, with 8 bases between them.